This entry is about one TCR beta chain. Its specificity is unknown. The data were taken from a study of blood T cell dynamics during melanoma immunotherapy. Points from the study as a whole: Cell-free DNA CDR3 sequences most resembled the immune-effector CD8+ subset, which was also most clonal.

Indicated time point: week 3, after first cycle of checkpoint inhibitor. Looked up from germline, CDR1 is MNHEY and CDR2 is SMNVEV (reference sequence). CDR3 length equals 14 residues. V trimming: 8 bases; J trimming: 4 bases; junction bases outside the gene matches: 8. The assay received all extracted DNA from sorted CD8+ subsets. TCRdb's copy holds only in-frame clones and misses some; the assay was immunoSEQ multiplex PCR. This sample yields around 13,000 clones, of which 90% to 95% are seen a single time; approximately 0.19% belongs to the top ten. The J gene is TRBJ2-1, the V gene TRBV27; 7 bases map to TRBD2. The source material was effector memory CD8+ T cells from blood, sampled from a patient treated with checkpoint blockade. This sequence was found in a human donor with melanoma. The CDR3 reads CASARGGLYNEQFF. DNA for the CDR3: TGTGCCAGCGCCCGCGGGGGATTGTACAATGAGCAGTTCTTC.